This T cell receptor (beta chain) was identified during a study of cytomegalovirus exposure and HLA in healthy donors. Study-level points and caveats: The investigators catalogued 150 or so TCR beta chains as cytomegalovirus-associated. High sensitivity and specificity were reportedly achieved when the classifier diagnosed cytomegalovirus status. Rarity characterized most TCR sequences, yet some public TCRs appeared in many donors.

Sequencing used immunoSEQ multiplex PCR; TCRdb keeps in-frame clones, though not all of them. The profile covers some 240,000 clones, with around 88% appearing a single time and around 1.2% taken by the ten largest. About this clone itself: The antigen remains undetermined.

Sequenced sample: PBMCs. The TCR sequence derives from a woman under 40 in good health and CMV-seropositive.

In DNA form, the CDR3 reads TGTGCCAGCAGCTTACGCGATAGCTCCTACAATGAGCAGTTCTTC. The encoded protein is CASSLRDSSYNEQFF. This chain links TRBV7-2 with TRBJ2-1; D is ambiguous. Per the germline V gene, CDR1 is SGHTA and CDR2 is FQGNSA. The CDR3 runs to 15 residues. The V and J ends lost 2 bases and 0 bases respectively, with 8 bases between them.